This T cell receptor (beta chain) was obtained from a study of T cell repertoires in cytomegalovirus infection. MiXCR, run by TCRdb on the reads, gives a single entry per CDR3 protein. This sample yields a few hundred thousand distinct CDR3 sequences, of which roughly 43% are seen a single time; around 48% belongs to the top ten. This clonotype was observed a few times. Antigen unknown. This CDR3 has 16 amino acids. V dropped 2 bases and J dropped 5; count of bases not matched to a gene: 12. The germline V gene encodes CDR1 SQVTM and CDR2 ANQGSEA. This TCR was recovered from a human donor in good health (CMV status not recorded). Some clones in this sample may be carry-over from other donors' samples. Sequences were derived from cultured PBMCs, sampled from culture after CMV antigen stimulation. V is TRBV29-1 and J is TRBJ2-7; 10 bases line up with TRBD1. In nucleotides, the CDR3 is TGCAGCGTTGAACGGGGTTTGGGACAGGGGCAAAACGAGCAGTACTTC. It specifies CSVERGLGQGQNEQYF.